Reported below is one TCR beta chain. Germline CDR1 reads GTSNPN; CDR2 reads SVGIG (reference sequence). CDR3 size: 15 residues. Between the trimmed V and J ends, which lost 5 bases and 0 bases, there was a span of 15 bases. MiXCR was run by TCRdb on the 5' RACE reads, yielding one entry per CDR3 protein. The table includes roughly 480,000 distinct CDR3 sequences, more than 20% detected once. This record comes from a study of identical twins. The same specimen was also included in a second study, on T cells expressing NK-cell markers. As that study records: In more than 5 donors, dominant CD3+CD56+NKG2C+ clones formed about 1.0-7.0% of CD8+ cells. The CD3+CD56-NKG2C+ fraction of a handful of donors was also led by these clonotypes.

The chain uses TRBV30 and TRBJ2-3; possible D gene TRBD1, 5 bases. The sample consisted of CD4+ T cells sorted from blood. The TCR comes from a woman under 30 in good health. The CDR3 protein is CAWATIGVSTDTQYF. CDR3 in DNA: TGTGCCTGGGCCACCATAGGGGTTAGCACAGATACGCAGTATTTT.